This is a list of T cell receptor beta chains from one sample in a study of blood T cell repertoires in COVID-19. The table came from immunoSEQ multiplex PCR; TCRdb's copy has only in-frame clones and leaves some out. The sample includes around 15,000 clones, 70% to 90% seen only once; the top ten take 2.5% to 3.5%. The source material was peripheral blood. Receptors were obtained from a human donor in a cohort sampled during active COVID-19. The CDR3 runs from the conserved cysteine through the conserved F or W. Fields, in order: clone size, V gene, J gene, D gene, CDR3 length, CDR3 protein, CDR3 DNA. D genes are given only for firm matches. Clone size is shown for a subset of rows, as once, few, many or a class of expanded clone.

>.|TRBV7-8|TRBJ1-2|.|14
CASSLVQGPYGYTF
TGTGCCAGCAGCTTAGTCCAGGGGCCGTATGGCTACACCTTC
>.|TRBV19|TRBJ2-7|.|12
CASSPGWGEQYF
TGTGCCAGTAGTCCAGGGTGGGGCGAGCAGTACTTC
>few|TRBV7-2|TRBJ1-5|.|19
CASSSDRGEVRDLISLPHF
TGTGCCAGCAGCTCTGACCGGGGGGAAGTTAGGGACCTAATCAGCCTGCCGCATTTT
>.|TRBV9|TRBJ1-3|.|15
CASSALDNFGNTIYF
TGTGCCAGCAGCGCGTTGGACAACTTTGGAAACACCATATATTTT
>.|TRBV14|TRBJ2-5|TRBD2|17
CASTETGSGRGGTSQYF
TGTGCCAGCACCGAGACCGGGAGCGGGAGAGGGGGTACGTCCCAGTACTTC
>.|TRBV7-8|TRBJ2-3|TRBD1|16
CASSSGQGLSTDTQYF
TGTGCCAGCAGCTCCGGACAGGGTTTGAGCACAGATACGCAGTATTTT
>once|TRBV11-2|TRBJ2-2|.|14
CASSPVSGTGELFF
TGTGCCAGCAGCCCTGTATCCGGTACCGGGGAGCTGTTTTTT
>.|TRBV5-4|TRBJ2-5|TRBD2|15
CASSRGLATEETQYF
TGTGCCAGCAGCCGTGGACTAGCGACGGAAGAGACCCAGTACTTC
>.|TRBV7-2|TRBJ1-1|.|13
CASSAQQGAEAFF
TGTGCCAGCAGCGCCCAACAGGGTGCTGAAGCTTTCTTT
>.|TRBV7-8|TRBJ2-3|TRBD2|17
CASKKPTPGLAADTQYF
TGTGCCAGCAAAAAGCCCACACCGGGACTAGCTGCAGATACGCAGTATTTT
>.|TRBV2|TRBJ2-3|.|13
CASSEPSGDTQYF
TGTGCCAGCAGTGAACCAAGCGGTGATACGCAGTATTTT
>.|TRBV7-2|TRBJ2-1|.|15
CASSSSVGSYNEQFF
TGTGCCAGCAGCTCGAGCGTCGGGTCCTACAATGAGCAGTTCTTC
>.|TRBV4-1|TRBJ2-2|.|14
CASSQVQNTGELFF
TGCGCCAGCAGCCAAGTCCAGAACACCGGGGAGCTGTTTTTT
>.|TRBV7-8|TRBJ2-7|.|16
CASSLALGGNSYEQYF
TGTGCCAGCAGCTTAGCGTTGGGGGGAAACTCCTACGAGCAGTACTTC
>once|TRBV7-3|TRBJ1-3|TRBD1|15
CASSQSTGAGNTIYF
TGTGCCAGCAGCCAAAGCACAGGGGCGGGAAACACCATATATTTT
>.|TRBV5-8|TRBJ2-7|.|13
CASSTDSTYEQYF
TGTGCCAGCAGTACAGACAGTACCTACGAGCAGTACTTC
>.|TRBV4-3|TRBJ2-4|.|15
CASSQNGGAKNIQYF
TGCGCCAGCAGCCAGAACGGGGGAGCCAAAAACATTCAGTACTTC
>.|TRBV11-3|TRBJ2-1|.|15
CASSWRRSTTDEQFF
TGTGCCAGCAGCTGGAGGAGGAGTACAACGGATGAGCAGTTCTTC
>.|TRBV9|TRBJ2-3|TRBD1|18
CASSVTPWTGGRSDTQYF
TGTGCCAGCAGCGTCACCCCGTGGACAGGGGGGAGAAGCGATACGCAGTATTTT
>few|TRBV25-1|TRBJ1-5|.|14
CASSDGWSNQPQHF
TGTGCCAGCAGTGACGGTTGGAGCAATCAGCCCCAGCATTTT
>.|TRBV19|TRBJ2-5|.|13
CASSSQDQETQYF
TGTGCCAGTAGTAGTCAGGACCAAGAGACCCAGTACTTC
>.|TRBV9|TRBJ2-3|TRBD2|16
CASSDIAGASTDTQYF
TGTGCCAGCAGCGATATAGCGGGGGCTAGCACAGATACGCAGTATTTT
>.|TRBV6-1|TRBJ2-7|TRBD1|15
CASSEDDRGWGEQYF
TGTGCCAGCAGTGAAGATGACAGGGGCTGGGGCGAGCAGTACTTC
>.|TRBV7-3|TRBJ2-2|.|14
CASSGPGHPGELFF
TGTGCCAGCAGCGGACCGGGACACCCCGGGGAGCTGTTTTTT
>.|TRBV12-3/TRBV12-4|TRBJ2-5|.|13
CASSDEDQETQYF
TGTGCCAGCAGCGACGAGGACCAAGAGACCCAGTACTTC
>.|TRBV5-4|TRBJ1-4|TRBD1|14
CASSSTGGGEKLFF
TGTGCCAGCAGCTCAACAGGGGGCGGTGAAAAACTGTTTTTT
>.|TRBV29-1|TRBJ1-4|TRBD1|13
CSGQGASNEKLFF
TGCAGCGGGCAGGGGGCATCTAATGAAAAACTGTTTTTT
>.|TRBV6-5|TRBJ1-6|TRBD1|15
CASTGGTANNSPLHF
TGTGCCAGCACCGGCGGGACAGCTAATAATTCACCCCTCCACTTT
>.|TRBV7-8|TRBJ2-5|.|17
CASSLYVRGRPTETQYF
TGTGCCAGCAGCTTATACGTAAGAGGCCGACCCACAGAGACCCAGTACTTC